Detailed here is one T cell receptor beta chain. The antigen it recognizes is unknown. Base qualities are not provided; no much larger clone lies one nucleotide away. Taken from the germline V gene (reference sequence), the CDR1 and CDR2 loops are LNHDA and SQIVND. V is cut back by 6 bases and J by 5 bases, with 7 bases in the junction unmatched. Taken from cysteine to phenylalanine, the CDR3 has 14 residues. Only the CDR3 part of the read is kept: 42 bases, read in frame from the first base. This sample was taken from a study of cytomegalovirus exposure and HLA in healthy donors (dated 2017 in TCRdb). As for the study more broadly: According to an earlier analysis of a few hundred of the donors, some 170 million T cells yielded over 90 million unique TCR beta sequences and 276 Gb of sequence data. An early release covering more than 500 HLA-typed donors comprised around 300 gigabases of sequencing data and around 80 million unique TCR sequences. Among the approximately 400 genotyped donors, approximately 81% belonged to the genetic ancestry cluster associated with self-reported Caucasian donors. The study aimed to test whether signatures of past pathogen exposure could be identified by cataloging public T cell receptors. The T cell repertoires of 666 subjects were profiled by immunosequencing and related to cytomegalovirus serostatus. Along with the approximately 670-subject first cohort, a separate validation cohort of over a hundred different subjects was used. High-throughput TCR immunosequencing, statistical association of individual TCRs with disease status, and machine learning were combined to predict cytomegalovirus infection status. In a later analysis, previously published TCR beta repertoires from more than 500 donors were re-analyzed and high-resolution HLA genotyping was added so that TCR occurrence patterns could be studied. Rather than using new phenotypic data, the later analysis identified candidate immune exposures from TCR beta sequences and from how often those sequences occurred across donors. In an earlier analysis of around 540 of the donors, high-throughput TCR beta sequencing was used to judge whether each TCR beta V gene segment behaved as functional or pseudogenic. Donor age, sex, ethnicity and CMV serostatus were compiled alongside the repertoire data. A later genetic analysis took genome-wide SNP genotypes for about three fifths of the 666 donors and used that subset as a discovery cohort. All discovery cohort repertoires had been generated using a single sequencing platform. Class I and class II HLA loci were covered by the typing at four-digit resolution. The number of donors typed differed by locus, with 629-630 for A, B, C, DRB1 and DQB1, around 500 for DQA1, 600 to 610 for DPA1, and some 470 for DPB1. Because of strong linkage in the cohort, roughly five DR-DQ haplotypes were treated as single units for association and clustering. Across approximately 420 genotyped donors of the cohort, an average of roughly 250,000 unique TCR beta nucleotide sequences per donor were sequenced, and approximately 17% of those sequences were non-productive. Study-wide findings and limitations: A cluster of highly shared sequence variants was judged likely to be a technical artifact of the sequencing pipeline. An association between a missense DCLRE1C variant and V-gene and J-gene trimming of TCR beta chains was found in a later genetic analysis and replicated in an independent cohort. Presence/absence analyses assumed roughly uniform sequencing depth across donors, an assumption that may not hold. The authors suggested that the approach could potentially be generalized to other disease states and immunological phenotypes. In a later analysis, the rate of TCR association differed among HLA loci, with DRB1 alleles having the most associated TCRs and HLA-C alleles having the fewest. In an earlier analysis of about 600 of the donors, most TCR beta V segments appeared in productive rearrangements about 87% or about 30% of the time, broadly matching IMGT annotations. Specific HLA alleles were associated with about 17,000 TCR beta sequences at a false discovery rate of 0.05 in a later analysis. The study gave a list of 150 to 200 TCR beta chains associated with cytomegalovirus. A few of the identified cytomegalovirus-associated TCR beta chains were confirmed in vitro to be specific for cytomegalovirus antigens. A further reported finding was that TCR beta sequences accurately predicted the HLA-A and HLA-B alleles for most subjects in the first cohort. A later genetic analysis reported fewer N-insertions in productive TCRs among donors in an Asian-associated ancestry cluster than the roughly 700-donor mean. Correlated functional status among segregating V segments might be attributable to linkage disequilibrium, but an unknown experimental factor could not be ruled out. In this cohort, only TCR beta chains were sequenced, and detectable features were limited by the absence of alpha or paired-chain data. Most TCR sequences were seen in very few donors, while some public TCRs were found in many individuals. Cytomegalovirus status was reported to be diagnosed by the classifier with high specificity and sensitivity in both the original and validation cohorts. According to a later analysis, parvovirus B19, influenza, CMV and Epstein-Barr virus appeared linked to several top co-occurrence clusters. Because HLA typing was unavailable for some donors at each locus, only the typed subset was used in association tests. Because counts were too low, about 18 rarely observed V segments, including chromosome 9 orphons, were left out of the earlier analysis of a few hundred of the donors. According to a later analysis, most CMV-associated TCR beta chains appeared to be HLA-restricted, and the HLA associations seemed to be driven largely by CMV exposure. Some IMGT-functional V segments, including TRBV6-2 and TRBV6-3, could not be distinguished by the 87-base-pair reads and were therefore excluded. A later analysis found that HLA-associated TCR beta chains were more clonally expanded and had lower generation probabilities than equally common non-associated chains. Assigning TCR associations to individual alleles was difficult when HLA alleles, especially DR and DQ, strongly co-occurred. Immune exposure information for the cohort was limited to CMV serostatus.

In total, 500 to 700 healthy bone marrow donors made up the cohort. At the time of sampling, every cohort member was nominally healthy, though immune exposures that went unrecorded were likely present. The donor was CMV seronegative and was included in the group of a few hundred seronegative cohort members. A peripheral blood sample was provided by each donor, and peripheral blood mononuclear cells were used for TCR beta sequencing. The Qiagen DNeasy Blood Extraction Kit was used to extract genomic DNA from the blood cell samples. The receptor library was made with the immunoSEQ multiplex PCR assay. A mixture of 60 forward primers for TCR Vbeta segments and 13 reverse primers for TCR Jbeta segments was used in the multiplex PCR. The CDR3 region of rearranged TCR beta genes was amplified from genomic DNA with a multiplex PCR assay. Amplified TCR beta libraries were sequenced as 87-base-pair reads on the Illumina HiSeq System. The original pipeline was this. A later analysis counted about 80 million unique TCR beta chains across the 670 or so repertoires, and around 9.9 million of these chains were shared by at least two donors. To remove PCR and sequencing errors, raw reads were error-corrected and collapsed into unique sequences using a nearest-neighbor algorithm that merged closely related sequences. V, D and J gene segments were assigned by aligning CDR3 sequences to IMGT reference sequences. For a sequence to be retained, a match of at least six nucleotides was required to both a V gene segment and a J gene segment. A rearrangement counted as productive if the CDR3 had no stop codons and remained in frame with V and J, and every other rearrangement counted as non-productive. Following IMGT convention, CDR3 was defined as the stretch from the second conserved V-encoded cysteine to the conserved J-encoded phenylalanine. In an earlier analysis of around 570 of the donors, sequences lacking an unambiguous match to a single V gene segment were excluded. In an earlier analysis of a few hundred of the donors, V segments were called functional above 56.7% productive rearrangements and were called segregating when the between-donor standard deviation exceeded 5%. A statistical classification framework was built for diagnosing cytomegalovirus status from the catalog of TCR beta chain sequences. In a later analysis, V and J genes were assigned by comparing TCR nucleotide sequences against IMGT/GENE-DB human TR gene sequences. The TCRdist pipeline was used in a later analysis to assign CDR3 sequences and most-parsimonious VDJ recombination scenarios. In a later analysis, every TCR beta chain was defined by the combination of its CDR3 amino acid sequence and its V-gene family, and reads without a unique V-gene family were dropped. As a way to deal with suspected cross-contamination and a sequencing artifact, a later analysis dropped more than 500 nucleotide sequences that were highly shared and had low generation probability. A later analysis calculated a clonal expansion index for each public chain from normalized within-repertoire ranks of inferred template counts. In a later analysis, generation probabilities were computed with a VDJ recombination model fitted to out-of-frame rearrangements, and the resulting probabilities were checked against IGoR. In a later analysis, TCR-TCR, TCR-HLA and TCR-CMV co-occurrence was scored with hypergeometric tests, and a repertoire-size bias correction was applied to TCR pairs. To estimate false discovery rates, a later analysis permuted the HLA or CMV assignments 20 times. In a later analysis, co-occurring TCRs were grouped using DBSCAN, with TCRdist sequence similarity added in when clustering inside HLA-allele-positive subsets. Co-occurrence clustering excluded repertoires with fewer than 30,000 or more than 120,000 public chains, plus five with anomalous nucleotide sharing. Imported from immuneACCESS, the table was reduced by TCRdb to in-frame sequences with V and J called. These copies leave out some clones; in studies compared against another copy, an unresolved V gene accounts for under half, and the cause of the remainder is not known. D and trimming were read from the DNA, whereas the V and J calls and clone size are those reported in that table. The sample table shows 110,000 to 150,000 clones, and 77% are seen once. The top ten hold 3% to 4.5% of the sample.

The sequencing input was PBMCs. The rearranged chain carries TRBV19 and TRBJ1-5, with 7 junctional bases fitting TRBD1. The receptor's source is a male donor in good health and CMV-seronegative. CDR3 loop: CASSLQDRYQPQHF. In nucleotides, the sequence is TGTGCCAGTAGCCTGCAGGACAGGTATCAGCCCCAGCATTTT.